This TCR beta chain was observed in a study of CD8+CD57+ T cells in acquired aplastic anemia. General study points: Patients and controls were not found to differ significantly in CD8+ Simpson's diversity. Shared by patients and controls, roughly 28 CD8+ CDR3s were abundant in patients.

Investigators profiled TCR beta VDJ and CDR3 from genomic DNA template. TCRdb re-analysed the reads in MiXCR, keeping a single row per CDR3 protein. In the table there are about 160,000 distinct CDR3 sequences, around half of which are singletons. The sequenced patients had an expansion of CD8+CD57+ cells seen by flow cytometry. Patients were treatment-naive when blood was sampled. The germline V gene encodes CDR1 SGHTA and CDR2 FQGNSA. With 0 bases removed from V and 6 bases from J, the gap between germline ends came to 5 bases. The CDR3 extends over 13 amino acids. This clonotype was counted many times. Its cognate antigen is unknown.

The chain is built from TRBV7-2 and TRBJ2-2; D is ambiguous. The specimen was sorted CD4+, CD8+, or CD8+CD57+ T cells (not recorded which) from PBMCs. The clonotype comes from a human donor with aplastic anemia. Here the CDR3 reads CASSLAIAGELFF. Here the CDR3 DNA reads TGTGCCAGCAGCTTAGCCATTGCCGGGGAGCTGTTTTTT.